This record looks at one T cell receptor (beta chain) sequence and its context. Its antigen is not known. Treatment noted: around 19 received Ad26.COV2.S at low or high dose, single or two shots; five or six received placebo; per-sample allocation not given. Sample collection was performed on day 63 after the first vaccine or placebo injection. The data originate from a study of Ad26.COV2.S vaccination and SARS-CoV-2 variants. The wider study: Ad26.COV2.S given intramuscularly, once or twice 56 days apart. General observations from the study: Analyses of TCR breadth and depth may have underestimated total T cell responses. Vaccine and placebo groups showed comparable non-spike TCR breadth.

V was clipped by 5 bases and J by 0 bases, with 11 bases between them. The CDR3 extends over 15 amino acids. From germline, CDR1 is SQVTM and CDR2 ANQGSEA. Using immunoSEQ multiplex PCR, the repertoire was profiled, and TCRdb retains in-frame clones only, with some absent. The sample yields around 420,000 clones, roughly 90% seen once. The sequence came from a person aged 18-60 years who received the Ad26.COV2.S COVID-19 vaccine or a placebo. The input for sequencing was peripheral blood, taken in a trial of Ad26.COV2.S vaccine versus placebo. J is TRBJ2-6 and V is TRBV29-1; D gene unclear. The CDR3 bases are TGCAGCGTTCCGGCAGGAAGCTCTGGGGCCAACGTCCTGACTTTC. It specifies CSVPAGSSGANVLTF.